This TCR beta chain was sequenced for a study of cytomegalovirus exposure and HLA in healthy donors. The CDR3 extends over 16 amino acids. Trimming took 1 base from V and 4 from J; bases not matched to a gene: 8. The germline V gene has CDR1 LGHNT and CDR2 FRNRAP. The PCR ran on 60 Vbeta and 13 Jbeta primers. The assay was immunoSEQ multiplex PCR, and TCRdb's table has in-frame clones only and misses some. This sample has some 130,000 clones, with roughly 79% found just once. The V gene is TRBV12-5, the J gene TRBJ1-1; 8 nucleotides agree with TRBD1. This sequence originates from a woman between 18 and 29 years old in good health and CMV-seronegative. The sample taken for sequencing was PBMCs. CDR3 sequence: CASGLAAGGAPTEAFF. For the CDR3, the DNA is TGTGCTAGTGGTTTGGCCGCAGGGGGCGCCCCCACTGAAGCTTTCTTT.